The T cell receptor (beta chain) under discussion was sequenced for a study of blood T cell repertoires in COVID-19. Across the whole study: The samples span acute and convalescent COVID-19 from the United States, Italy and Spain. Nucleic acid was either cDNA or gDNA, and it came from T cells, B-cell-depleted T cells, or PBMCs.

CDR1 is SGHAT, CDR2 FQNNGV, per germline. Trimming stripped 3 bases from V and 7 bases from J, with 7 bases between. CDR3 length: 13 amino acids. Original processing methods: Estimated nucleated cell counts came from reference gene primer amplification. TCRdb's table, derived via immunoSEQ multiplex PCR, lists solely in-frame clones and lacks some. V and J calls and clone size come straight from that table; D and trimming were deduced from the DNA. The data contain some 100,000 clones, roughly 90% of them seen just once; the ten biggest clones take up 1.5%. The TCR sequence derives from a human donor with active COVID-19. The donor label of this sample is uncertain. Sequenced: peripheral blood. The chain couples TRBV11-2 to TRBJ1-6; tentatively, D is TRBD1 (5 bases). The CDR3 coding sequence is TGTGCCAGCAGCTTGGGGCGGAATTCACCCCTCCACTTT. Translation: CASSLGRNSPLHF. Supplemented by reference TRBV11-2 and TRBJ1-6, the full variable domain reads EAGVAQSPRYKIIEKRQSVAFWCNPISGHATLYWYQQILGQGPKLLIQFQNNGVVDDSQLPKDRFSAERLKGVDSTLKIQPAKLEDSAVYLCASSLGRNSPLHFGNGTRLTVT.